This TCR beta chain was profiled in a study of cytomegalovirus exposure and HLA in healthy donors. Background on the study: A prior study identified 110 million or so unique TCR beta sequences from 200 million or so T cells. Study-level points and caveats: Most TCR sequences were rare, but some public TCRs occurred in many donors. It was confirmed in vitro that a few of the CMV-associated chains were specific for CMV antigens. Sequencing probably produced one cluster of sequence variants that were highly shared.

PCR was performed using 60 Vbeta and 13 Jbeta primers. The repertoire was sequenced with immunoSEQ multiplex PCR; TCRdb's copy has only in-frame clones and lacks some. The repertoire includes more than 95,000 clones, 60% to 80% of them detected once, and approximately 3.5% sits in the top ten. A remark on this clone: What it binds is not known.

Germline V gene sequence: CDR1 MNHEY, CDR2 SMNVEV (reference sequence). The CDR3 consists of 14 residues. Deletions cut 5 bases from V and 7 bases from J, with 17 bases between. The J gene is TRBJ1-2, the V gene TRBV27; D unclear. The sequenced sample consisted of PBMCs. The clonotype originates from a man aged 25-40 years in good health and CMV-seronegative. DNA for the CDR3: TGTGCCAGCAGTGGAGAGGTTTTAGGAGGTGGCTACACCTTC. This gives the protein CASSGEVLGGGYTF.